These T cell receptor beta chains were read from a single sample in a study of T-cell memory formation after mild COVID-19. TCRdb re-called the 5' RACE reads with MiXCR, one entry per CDR3 protein. The sample gives 120,000 to 150,000 distinct CDR3 sequences, 6% to 6.5% of which show up once; around 2% is in the top ten. What was sequenced was PBMCs or a T cell subset sorted from them (not recorded which). The source is an adult woman who had mild COVID-19 (a few samples of this study predate the infection). Cell type and time point are not known. CDR3s include the opening cysteine and the closing phenylalanine or tryptophan. D genes are given only for firm matches. The size entry is marked missing in some rows and otherwise reads once, few, many or a size class.

clone size	CDR3 length	V gene	D gene	J gene	CDR3 protein	CDR3 DNA
many	20	TRBV18	TRBD2	TRBJ2-1	CASSLAVLAGGPLHYNEQFF	TGTGCCAGCTCACTAGCGGTACTAGCGGGAGGCCCCCTGCACTACAATGAGCAGTTCTTC
few	14	TRBV12-3/TRBV12-4	TRBD2	TRBJ2-3	CASRERDYTDTQYF	TGTGCCAGCCGAGAGCGGGACTACACAGATACGCAGTATTTT
few	15	TRBV5-4	-	TRBJ1-1	CASSLVLGLGTEAFF	TGTGCCAGCAGCTTGGTTCTGGGTTTAGGCACTGAAGCTTTCTTT
many	17	TRBV24-1	TRBD2	TRBJ2-3	CATSETSGSFTADTQYF	TGTGCCACCAGTGAGACTAGCGGGAGCTTTACAGCAGATACGCAGTATTTT
few	17	TRBV5-1	TRBD2	TRBJ2-3	CASSLYRSRGVTDTQYF	TGCGCCAGCAGCTTGTATCGGTCGCGGGGGGTCACAGATACGCAGTATTTT
-	15	TRBV12-3/TRBV12-4	TRBD2	TRBJ2-1	CASSFGRPPYNEQFF	TGTGCCAGCAGTTTCGGGAGGCCTCCTTACAATGAGCAGTTCTTC
few	16	TRBV5-6	TRBD2	TRBJ2-5	CASSHQLSGGLATQYF	TGTGCCAGCAGCCACCAGTTAAGCGGGGGGCTTGCGACCCAGTACTTC
many	14	TRBV7-8	-	TRBJ2-7	CASSLGLAQYEQYF	TGTGCCAGCAGCTTAGGGCTAGCGCAGTACGAGCAGTACTTC
once	14	TRBV29-1	TRBD1	TRBJ2-2	CSVRQGSGTGELFF	TGCAGCGTGAGACAGGGGTCGGGCACCGGGGAGCTGTTTTTT
-	14	TRBV12-3/TRBV12-4	-	TRBJ1-5	CASSLKIRYQPQHF	TGTGCCAGCAGTTTAAAAATCAGATATCAGCCCCAGCATTTT
-	13	TRBV7-3	-	TRBJ2-3	CASSLYDTDTQYF	TGTGCCAGCAGCTTGTACGACACAGATACGCAGTATTTT
-	16	TRBV5-1	TRBD2	TRBJ2-1	CASSLAGSGGYNEQFF	TGCGCCAGCAGCTTGGCGGGTAGCGGGGGCTACAATGAGCAGTTCTTC
many	20	TRBV4-1	TRBD1	TRBJ2-2	CASSQDRTGQGSTNTGELFF	TGCGCCAGCAGCCAAGATCGCACGGGACAGGGCTCCACGAACACCGGGGAGCTGTTTTTT
few	11	TRBV19	-	TRBJ1-4	CASTHGEKLFF	TGTGCCAGCACGCACGGGGAAAAACTGTTTTTT
-	16	TRBV6-1	-	TRBJ1-5	CASSEDPDNSNQPQHF	TGTGCCAGCAGTGAAGATCCAGACAATAGCAATCAGCCCCAGCATTTT
many	12	TRBV29-1	-	TRBJ1-2	CSVDSYNYGYTF	TGCAGCGTGGACAGTTATAACTATGGCTACACCTTC
many	15	TRBV7-8	TRBD1	TRBJ1-1	CASSLDTGGRTEAFF	TGTGCCAGCAGCTTAGATACAGGGGGTAGAACTGAAGCTTTCTTT
many	18	TRBV5-1	-	TRBJ2-1	CASSLVRRERASYNEQFF	TGCGCCAGCAGCTTGGTAAGAAGGGAAAGGGCAAGTTACAATGAGCAGTTCTTC
many	15	TRBV7-2	-	TRBJ2-7	CASSPASGAAYEQYF	TGTGCCAGCAGCCCAGCCTCGGGCGCCGCCTACGAGCAGTACTTC
many	17	TRBV7-9	-	TRBJ2-2	CASSLAPRAANTGELFF	TGTGCCAGCAGCTTAGCTCCCCGAGCAGCGAACACCGGGGAGCTGTTTTTT
many	15	TRBV20-1	-	TRBJ1-1	CSAYTAPQGNTEAFF	TGCAGTGCTTACACCGCACCTCAGGGTAACACTGAAGCTTTCTTT
-	14	TRBV3-1	-	TRBJ2-4	CASSEISGKNIQYF	TGTGCCAGCAGTGAGATCAGCGGAAAAAACATTCAGTACTTC
-	14	TRBV9	-	TRBJ1-1	CASSVGRLNTEAFF	TGTGCCAGCAGCGTTGGAAGGCTGAACACTGAAGCTTTCTTT
-	15	TRBV6-5	-	TRBJ1-5	CASSYSRNRNQPQHF	TGTGCCAGCAGTTACTCCAGGAATCGCAATCAGCCCCAGCATTTT
many	13	TRBV12-3/TRBV12-4	-	TRBJ1-1	CASSSHRHTEAFF	TGTGCCAGCAGCTCGCACCGACACACTGAAGCTTTCTTT
-	15	TRBV7-9	TRBD1	TRBJ1-5	CASSLESQGNQPQHF	TGTGCCAGCAGCTTAGAATCACAGGGGAATCAGCCCCAGCATTTT
many	13	TRBV20-1	-	TRBJ2-2	CSASTPGTGELFF	TGCAGTGCCTCAACGCCGGGGACCGGGGAGCTGTTTTTT
many	17	TRBV6-6	-	TRBJ1-6	CASSYPGSQKLGSPLHF	TGTGCCAGCAGTTATCCCGGGTCCCAGAAATTAGGTTCGCCCCTCCACTTT
few	14	TRBV27	-	TRBJ1-1	CASSSFSGLGEAFF	TGTGCCAGCAGTTCATTCTCCGGTCTCGGTGAAGCTTTCTTT
-	13	TRBV3-1	-	TRBJ1-2	CASSQDWGGGYTF	TGTGCCAGCAGCCAAGATTGGGGGGGAGGCTACACCTTC
-	14	TRBV12-3/TRBV12-4	TRBD1	TRBJ1-2	CASTRQGVLGGYTF	TGTGCCAGCACCCGACAGGGGGTCTTGGGGGGCTACACCTTC
-	15	TRBV7-2	-	TRBJ2-2	CASRPGALNTGELFF	TGTGCCAGCCGACCTGGCGCGCTGAACACCGGGGAGCTGTTTTTT
many	15	TRBV7-9	TRBD1	TRBJ1-5	CASSPTGRRNQPQHF	TGTGCCAGCAGCCCGACAGGGAGGCGCAATCAGCCCCAGCATTTT
few	14	TRBV7-3	-	TRBJ2-7	CASSVTQQGYEQYF	TGTGCCAGCAGCGTTACCCAACAGGGCTACGAGCAGTACTTC